This entry lists 17 T cell receptor beta chains sequenced from one sample in a study of cytomegalovirus exposure and HLA in healthy donors. The primer mix had 60 Vbeta and 13 Jbeta primers. Profiled with immunoSEQ multiplex PCR; TCRdb holds only in-frame clones, not every one. The table has about 110,000 clones, roughly 71% seen once. The sequenced sample consisted of PBMCs. The receptors originated from a man aged 18 to 29 in good health and CMV-seropositive.

The chain employs TRBV20-1 and TRBJ1-2; 8 bases are a match to TRBD1. From germline, CDR1 is DFQATT and CDR2 SNEGSKA (reference sequence). V lost 6 bases, J lost 7 bases, and 4 bases stayed unmatched. The CDR3 totals 11 residues. DNA for the CDR3: TGCAGTGCCACGCAGGGGGCTGGCTACACCTTC. This gives the protein CSATQGAGYTF.

This clone was counted a few times. Other DNA sequences from this sample encode an identical CDR3 as well. The chain has TRBV7-9 and TRBJ2-1; D ambiguous. Trimming removed 5 bases at V and 3 bases at J, with 2 bases between. The CDR3 has 11 residues. The germline gives CDR1 SEHNR, CDR2 FQNEAQ (reference sequence). In DNA, the CDR3 is TGTGCCAGCAGCCACTACAATGAGCAGTTCTTC. Translated, it gives CASSHYNEQFF.

The chain is built from TRBV6-5 and TRBJ2-1, with a possible D match to TRBD1 (5 bases). V was trimmed by 0 bases and J by 7 bases, leaving 16 bases between them. The length of the CDR3 is 16 residues. CDR1 is MNHEY, CDR2 SVGAGI, per germline. The CDR3 DNA reads TGTGCCAGCAGTTACTCTGGGGCGACCCCTAGGAATGAGCAGTTCTTC. Its protein is CASSYSGATPRNEQFF.

The rearrangement uses TRBV5-1 and TRBJ1-1, with D maybe TRBD1 (6 bases). V lost 7 bases and J 1 base, leaving 11 bases between the germline ends. CDR1 and CDR2 from the germline V gene are SGHRS and YFSETQ. This CDR3 has 13 amino acids. Here the CDR3 reads CASAGTKNTEAFF. For the CDR3, the DNA is TGCGCCAGCGCCGGGACAAAGAACACTGAAGCTTTCTTT.

V is TRBV28 and J is TRBJ1-1, with 7 positions matching TRBD1. This CDR3 region has 13 residues. V trimming: 6 bases; J trimming: 10 bases; junction bases outside the gene matches: 11. Per the germline V gene, CDR1 is MDHEN and CDR2 is SYDVKM. In nucleotides, the CDR3 is TGTGCCAGCAGCCCTCGGGAGGGGGCCGGAGCTTTCTTT. Encoded protein: CASSPREGAGAFF.

A single count supports this clone. The V call is TRBV9, the J call TRBJ2-5; 8 nucleotides agree with TRBD1. Germline CDR1 and CDR2: SGDLS and YYNGEE. The trim removed 3 bases at V and 4 bases at J, leaving 14 bases unmatched. This CDR3 contains 17 residues. As DNA, the CDR3 is TGTGCCAGCAGCGCATCACCGGGACAGGATATCGGAGAGACCCAGTACTTC. Residues: CASSASPGQDIGETQYF. Full variable domain (remainder filled in from reference TRBV9 and TRBJ2-5): DSGVTQTPKHLITATGQRVTLRCSPRSGDLSVYWYQQSLDQGLQFLIQYYNGEERAKGNILERFSAQQFPDLHSELNLSSLELGDSALYFCASSASPGQDIGETQYFGPGTRLLVL.

The rearrangement links TRBV9 to TRBJ1-1; no clear D gene. Germline CDR1 is SGDLS and CDR2 is YYNGEE. This CDR3 has 14 residues. V was cut by 0 bases and J by 6 bases, with 12 bases left in between. CDR3 bases: TGTGCCAGCAGCGTAGGAGGCCATCTAGCTGAAGCTTTCTTT. It encodes CASSVGGHLAEAFF.

The gene calls are TRBV4-2 and TRBJ2-3; 14 bases map to TRBD2. The junction had 6 bases not matched to a gene; V was cut back by 4 bases and J by 0 bases. The length of the CDR3 is 18 residues. Germline-derived CDR1 and CDR2 are LGHNA and YNFKEQ. CDR3 region: CASSPWTSGGLSTDTQYF. The CDR3 DNA sequence: TGTGCCAGCAGCCCCTGGACTAGCGGGGGGCTTAGCACAGATACGCAGTATTTT.

This rearrangement joins TRBV19 to TRBJ1-1; D is unresolved. Trimming removed 4 bases at V and 1 base at J, with 16 bases between. Per germline, CDR1 LNHDA and CDR2 SQIVND (reference sequence). The CDR3 is 16 residues long. The CDR3 bases are TGTGCCAGTAGTACTCTAGGGCGGGTGGGGAACACTGAAGCTTTCTTT. Its protein is CASSTLGRVGNTEAFF.

The chain has TRBV10-1 and TRBJ2-3; the match to TRBD2 covers 8 bases. The ends lost 8 bases at V and 0 bases at J; junction bases unmatched: 4. The CDR3 extends over 14 amino acids. The germline V gene encodes CDR1 WNHNN and CDR2 SYGVQD (reference sequence). In DNA form, the CDR3 reads TGCGCCAGCCGGAGCGGGGGCAGCACAGATACGCAGTATTTT. Its translation is CASRSGGSTDTQYF.

V and J are TRBV7-9 and TRBJ1-2; tentatively, D is TRBD1 (6 bases). The CDR3 spans 13 residues. The V end lost 5 bases, the J end lost 2 bases, and 9 bases lay between the germline ends. Germline V lookup: CDR1 SEHNR, CDR2 FQNEAQ (reference sequence). The CDR3: CASSRGQNYGYTF. The CDR3 DNA follows: TGTGCCAGCAGCCGCGGACAGAACTATGGCTACACCTTC. Drawing the rest from reference TRBV7-9 and TRBJ1-2, the complete variable domain is DTGVSQNPRHKITKRGQNVTFRCDPISEHNRLYWYRQTLGQGPEFLTYFQNEAQLEKSRLLSDRFSAERPKGSFSTLEIQRTEQGDSAMYLCASSRGQNYGYTFGSGTRLTVV.

The chain has TRBV4-1 and TRBJ1-2, with D possibly matching TRBD1 (6 bases). Trimming removed 2 bases at V and 0 bases at J, with 13 bases between. Germline V lookup: CDR1 MGHRA, CDR2 YSYEKL. The CDR3 loop spans 16 amino acids. The CDR3 nucleotides read TGCGCCAGCAGCCAACTAGGGGGAATCTCTAACTATGGCTACACCTTC. It is translated as CASSQLGGISNYGYTF.

The sample holds a few counts of this clone. The chain links TRBV19 to TRBJ1-6, with D possibly being TRBD1 (5 bases). Germline assignment: CDR1 LNHDA and CDR2 SQIVND (reference sequence). V was pared by 7 bases and J by 6 bases, with 16 bases between. This CDR3 contains 15 residues. CDR3 residues: CASTRDFAGNSPLHF. CDR3 nucleotide sequence: TGTGCCAGTACCCGGGACTTTGCGGGTAATTCACCCCTCCACTTT. The full variable domain, in which reference TRBV19 and TRBJ1-6 provide the parts outside the CDR3, is DGGITQSPKYLFRKEGQNVTLSCEQNLNHDAMYWYRQDPGQGLRLIYYSQIVNDFQKGDIAEGYSVSREKKESFPLTVTSAQKNPTAFYLCASTRDFAGNSPLHFGNGTRLTVT.

The V and J genes are TRBV2 and TRBJ1-2, with D maybe TRBD1 (5 bases). This CDR3 has 14 residues. V lost 4 bases, J lost 4 bases, and 13 bases lay in between. Per germline, CDR1 SNHLY and CDR2 FYNNEI. Here the CDR3 DNA reads TGTGCCAGCAGTGGCGTGCGACAGACCTATGGCTACACCTTC. It specifies CASSGVRQTYGYTF.

The chain joins TRBV27 to TRBJ2-3; 7 bases line up with TRBD1. V was clipped by 5 bases and J by 3 bases; unmatched bases: 8. The CDR3 loop spans 15 amino acids. Germline CDR1 and CDR2: MNHEY and SMNVEV (reference sequence). Written as DNA, the CDR3 is TGTGCCAGCAGTATTGAACCGGGACAGACAGATACGCAGTATTTT. This gives the protein CASSIEPGQTDTQYF.

The rearrangement uses TRBV15 and TRBJ2-3; 10 nucleotides match TRBD1. The germline CDR1 and CDR2 sequences are LNHNV and YYDKDF (reference sequence). V lost 0 bases to trimming and J lost 4 bases; unmatched junction nucleotides: 4. There are 16 residues in the CDR3. CDR3 DNA sequence: TGTGCCACCAGCAGAGATATGGGACAGGGGCCAGATACGCAGTATTTT. Encoded protein: CATSRDMGQGPDTQYF.

This clone was counted once. The genes are TRBV15 and TRBJ1-3; no reliable D call. The CDR3 totals 13 residues. Germline V lookup: CDR1 LNHNV, CDR2 YYDKDF (reference sequence). V shed 0 bases and J shed 4 bases, with 4 bases lying between them. The CDR3 DNA is TGTGCCACCAGCAGAGATCAAGGAAACACCATATATTTT. Translation gives CATSRDQGNTIYF.